This TCR beta chain is from a study of metastatic and nonmetastatic thyroid tumors. Study context: Malignant and benign thyroid patients had repertoires compared in peripheral blood and tumor or nodule tissue. Whole-study findings and limits: Versus benign nodules, malignant thyroid tumors reportedly had significantly higher TCR beta diversity, in blood and tumor.

MiXCR re-clonotyped the PCR reads for TCRdb. Of approximately 21,000 clones in the sample, around 20% were seen once. Among the patients, none had received any treatment before thyroid surgery. Notes on this clone: No antigen is known for it.

The TCR was taken from a male donor with papillary thyroid cancer or a benign thyroid nodule (not recorded which). Some clones in this sample may be carry-over from other donors' samples. The sequenced sample was blood.

The CDR3 bases are TGTGCCAGCAGCGGGACAGGGGGGCACACCGGGGAGCTGTTTTTT. It codes for CASSGTGGHTGELFF. V usage is TRBV12-3 or TRBV12-4 and J usage is TRBJ2-2, with 11 bases that match TRBD1. Trimming removed 6 bases from V and 3 bases from J; junction bases left unmatched: 3. The CDR3 runs to 15 residues.